This TCR beta chain emerged from a study of T cell repertoires in cytomegalovirus infection. Overall study: The authors used CMV epitopes that were HLA-C-restricted (recently identified) and HLA-B-restricted (well studied). CMV infection and matching HLA type were both indicated by public TCR beta signatures. Study-level results: Within the response measured ex vivo, HLA-C-restricted CMV-specific TCR beta clonotypes were dominant. The cumulative frequency of public TCR beta families distinguished individuals who carried CMV together with the relevant HLA.

Regarding this clonotype: No antigen is known for it. This may be a read error: a much more frequent sequence differs by one nucleotide.

Germline V CDR1 and CDR2: LNHDA, SQIVND (reference sequence). The CDR3 sequence is 14 residues long. Each CDR3 protein gets one entry after TCRdb re-called the reads with MiXCR. Of fewer than 950,000 distinct CDR3 sequences listed, approximately 29% are singletons. This sample comprised cultured CD8+ T cells from PBMCs, obtained from culture after CMV antigen stimulation. The chain recombines TRBV19 with TRBJ2-3; D is possibly TRBD1 or TRBD2 (5 bases each). The TCR comes from a human donor in good health (CMV status not recorded). Some clones in this sample may be carry-over from other donors' samples. Written as DNA, the CDR3 is TGTGTCAGTAACGTTTGGGGGAGCACAGATACGCAGTATTTT. Protein sequence: CVSNVWGSTDTQYF.